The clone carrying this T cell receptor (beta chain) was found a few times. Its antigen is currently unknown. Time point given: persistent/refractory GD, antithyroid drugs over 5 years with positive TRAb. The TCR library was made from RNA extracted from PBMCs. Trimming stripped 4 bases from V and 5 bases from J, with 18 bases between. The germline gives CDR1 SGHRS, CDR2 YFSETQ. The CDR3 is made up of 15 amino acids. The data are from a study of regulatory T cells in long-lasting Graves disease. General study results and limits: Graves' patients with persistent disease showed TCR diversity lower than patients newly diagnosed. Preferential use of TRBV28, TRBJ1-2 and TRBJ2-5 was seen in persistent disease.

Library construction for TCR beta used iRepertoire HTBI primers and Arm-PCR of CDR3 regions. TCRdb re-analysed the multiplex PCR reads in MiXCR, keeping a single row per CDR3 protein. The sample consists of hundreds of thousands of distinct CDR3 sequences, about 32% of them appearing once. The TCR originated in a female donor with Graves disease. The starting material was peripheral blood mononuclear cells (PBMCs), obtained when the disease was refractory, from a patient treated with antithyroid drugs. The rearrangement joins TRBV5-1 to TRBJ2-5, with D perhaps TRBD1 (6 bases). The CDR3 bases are TGCGCCAGCAGCCCGGGGACAACGGCACTGGAGACCCAGTACTTC. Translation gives CASSPGTTALETQYF.